The sequence of this T cell receptor beta chain was determined in a study of neurological immune-mediated disorders. The CDR3 consists of 10 residues. Trimming took off 6 bases at V and 7 bases at J, with 7 bases between the two ends. Per germline, CDR1 MNHEY and CDR2 SMNVEV (reference sequence). This clonotype was seen at least ten times. Healthy control samples came from blood bank volunteers in Maryland, USA. The unsorted libraries were produced from 2 million PBMCs held at -80 C. By 5'RACE with 10-nucleotide random UMIs, the cDNA was made. TCRdb called the 5' RACE reads again in MiXCR, with one record for every CDR3 protein. The top ten hold 1.5% to 2% of the sample, which has under 80,000 distinct CDR3 sequences, under 10% seen once.

The sample consisted of PBMCs. This TCR derives from a man aged 50 or older in good health. V gene TRBV27 combines with J gene TRBJ2-7, with D unresolved. Written as DNA, the CDR3 is TGTGCCAGCAGCAAATGGGAGCAGTACTTC. It codes for CASSKWEQYF.